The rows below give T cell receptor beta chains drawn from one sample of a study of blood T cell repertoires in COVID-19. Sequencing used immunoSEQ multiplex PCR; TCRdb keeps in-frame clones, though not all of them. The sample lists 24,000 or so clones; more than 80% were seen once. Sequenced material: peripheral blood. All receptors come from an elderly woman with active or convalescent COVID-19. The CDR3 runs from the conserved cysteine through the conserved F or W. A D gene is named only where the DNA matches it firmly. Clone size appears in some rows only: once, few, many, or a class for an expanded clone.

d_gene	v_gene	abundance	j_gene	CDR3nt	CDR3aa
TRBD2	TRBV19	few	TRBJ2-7	TGTGCCAGTAGTATAACTAGCGGGATATCCTACGAGCAGTACTTC	CASSITSGISYEQYF
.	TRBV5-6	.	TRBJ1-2	TGTGCCAGCAGCTTGACTACCCTATATGGCTACACCTTC	CASSLTTLYGYTF
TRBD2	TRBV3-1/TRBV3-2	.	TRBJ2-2	TGTGCCAGCAGCCAATGGGGACTAGCGGGAGTAGGTAACACCGGGGAGCTGTTTTTT	CASSQWGLAGVGNTGELFF
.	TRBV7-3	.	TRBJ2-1	TGTGCCAGCAGCTTAGAATTGGCAGGGGAAAAATTCTTC	CASSLELAGEKFF
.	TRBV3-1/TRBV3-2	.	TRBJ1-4	TGTGCCAGCAGCCGCGACAGACTCAGGATTGAAAAACTGTTTTTT	CASSRDRLRIEKLFF
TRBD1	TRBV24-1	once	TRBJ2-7	TGTGCCACCAGTGATTCAACCGGGACAGAAGTCTACGAGCAGTACTTC	CATSDSTGTEVYEQYF
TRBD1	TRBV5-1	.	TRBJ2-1	TGCGCCAGCAGCCTCTCCGGGACAGGGGTGAATGAGCAGTTCTTC	CASSLSGTGVNEQFF
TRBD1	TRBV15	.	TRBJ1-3	TGTGCCACCAGCAGAGGGCGGCAGGGACAGCCCCAGGGAAACACCATATATTTT	CATSRGRQGQPQGNTIYF
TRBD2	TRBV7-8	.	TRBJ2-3	TGTGCCAGCAGGGTGCGCACCGGACTAGCGGCAATCACAGATACGCAGTATTTT	CASRVRTGLAAITDTQYF
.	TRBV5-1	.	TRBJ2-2	TGCGCCAGCAGCTTCGTCACCGGGGAGCTGTTTTTT	CASSFVTGELFF
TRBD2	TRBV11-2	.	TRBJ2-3	TGTGCCAGCAGCTTAATCGAGACTAGCGGGATTAGCACAGATACGCAGTATTTT	CASSLIETSGISTDTQYF
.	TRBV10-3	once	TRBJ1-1	TGTGCCATCACTTCAGGGGACACTGAAGCTTTCTTT	CAITSGDTEAFF
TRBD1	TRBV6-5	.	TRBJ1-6	TGTGCCAGCAGTCCTTCTCAGGGGGGTCGATCACCCCTCCACTTT	CASSPSQGGRSPLHF
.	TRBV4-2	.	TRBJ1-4	TGTGCCAGCAGCGCAAAAGAGGGTTGGGGTGAAAAACTGTTTTTT	CASSAKEGWGEKLFF
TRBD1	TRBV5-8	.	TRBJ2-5	TGTGCCAGCAGCTTGGACTTTGATAGGGGGCCACCGCGGCGGGAGACCCAGTACTTC	CASSLDFDRGPPRRETQYF
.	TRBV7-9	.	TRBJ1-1	TGTGCCAGCAGTCCTTCCAGGGTAACGAACACTGAAGCTTTCTTT	CASSPSRVTNTEAFF